The next 9 T cell receptor beta chains were all read from a single sample in a study of T cell changes during pregnancy in multiple sclerosis. This table comes from immunoSEQ multiplex PCR, and its TCRdb copy is limited to in-frame clones, with some not included. The table lists tens of thousands of clones, around 90% of them singletons, with 1.7% in the top ten. This sample comprised peripheral blood, obtained in the first trimester of pregnancy. Every receptor here comes from a female donor with multiple sclerosis, enrolled in a pregnancy study.

The chain links TRBV7-3 to TRBJ2-7; 11 bases agree with TRBD2. J was trimmed by 2 bases and V by 7 bases; bases with no gene match: 10. CDR1 SGHTA and CDR2 FQGTGA come from the germline V gene. CDR3 size: 16 residues. The CDR3 bases are TGTGCCAGCAACGTGGGGATAGCGGGAGGGCCCTACGAGCAGTACTTC. The encoded protein is CASNVGIAGGPYEQYF.

The chain uses TRBV4-2 and TRBJ2-5; D might be TRBD1 (7 bases). Trimming cost V 4 bases and J 5 bases, with 11 bases left between them. This CDR3 contains 13 residues. Germline V gives CDR1 LGHNA, CDR2 YNFKEQ. The CDR3 sequence is CASSPQGRETQYF. In DNA form, the CDR3 reads TGTGCCAGCAGCCCACAGGGGAGGGAGACCCAGTACTTC.

V usage is TRBV28 and J usage is TRBJ1-3; a possible D gene is TRBD1 (5 bases). The CDR3 is 12 residues long. Trimming shortened V by 5 bases and J by 9 bases, and 11 bases separated the two germline ends. Per germline, CDR1 MDHEN and CDR2 SYDVKM. The CDR3 coding sequence is TGTGCCAGCAGTCCCCGGGGGATCACCATATATTTT. Encoded protein: CASSPRGITIYF.

The chain combines TRBV4-3 with TRBJ2-1, with 11 bases matching TRBD2. Germline V CDR1 and CDR2: LGHNA, YSLEER. CDR3 length equals 16 residues. Trimming cost V 5 bases and J 6 bases; bases outside gene matches: 9. The CDR3 DNA is TGCGCCAGCAGCGTGCGACTAGCGGGATCCCCCAATGAGCAGTTCTTC. This codes for CASSVRLAGSPNEQFF.

The chain carries TRBV5-6 and TRBJ2-6; perhaps TRBD2 as D (5 bases). There are 17 residues in the CDR3. V lost 2 bases and J 0 bases, leaving 12 bases between the germline ends. Germline V lookup: CDR1 SGHDT, CDR2 YYEEEE. The CDR3 DNA reads as TGTGCCAGCAGCTTCGGGGTTATTTTCTCTGGGGCCAACGTCCTGACTTTC. Its protein is CASSFGVIFSGANVLTF.

As concerns this clone: Other DNA sequences in the same sample also yield this CDR3. The V call is TRBV28, the J call TRBJ2-7; 7 bases map to TRBD2. V lost 2 bases and J lost 1; bases outside the gene matches: 2. Germline assignment: CDR1 MDHEN and CDR2 SYDVKM. The CDR3 is 14 amino acids. The CDR3 DNA reads as TGTGCCAGCAGTTTAACGGGAGGTTCCTACGAGCAGTACTTC. This gives the protein CASSLTGGSYEQYF.

This chain uses TRBV27 with TRBJ1-5, with D uncertain. Trimming pared 3 bases from V and 2 bases from J, leaving 11 bases between. This CDR3 has 15 residues. Germline CDR1 MNHEY, CDR2 SMNVEV (reference sequence). CDR3 nucleotide sequence: TGTGCCAGCAGTTTTTCCCCGACTGGCAATCAGCCCCAGCATTTT. It is translated as CASSFSPTGNQPQHF.

This clone was seen just once. The chain joins TRBV9 to TRBJ2-1; 7 nucleotides line up with TRBD2. CDR3 length: 16 amino acids. The J segment lost 10 bases and the V segment lost 4 bases, leaving 17 bases of the junction unmatched. The germline gives CDR1 SGDLS, CDR2 YYNGEE. CDR3 coding DNA: TGTGCCAGCAGCCCTAGCGGCCTAGCGGTCACGTCGGAGCAGTTCTTC. This gives the protein CASSPSGLAVTSEQFF.

The chain has TRBV6-5 and TRBJ1-1, with a possible D match to TRBD1 (5 bases). Trimming left V 6 bases short and J 3 bases short, with 17 bases between. Germline assignment: CDR1 MNHEY and CDR2 SVGAGI. The CDR3 runs to 15 residues. CDR3 region: CASSLTGGKHTEAFF. The CDR3 region has the DNA TGTGCCAGCAGCCTTACTGGGGGGAAACACACTGAAGCTTTCTTT.